This T cell receptor beta chain appears in the sequencing data of a study of early T cells in non-severe SARS-CoV-2 infection. About the research overall: Bulk RNA isolated from unsorted whole blood underwent sequencing; chains were not paired. Study observations and caveats: Database matching using VDJdb favored anti-spike CD8 responses, with private and CD4 specificities left missing.

V gave up 0 bases and J gave up 3 bases; unmatched junction bases: 3. Germline V CDR1 and CDR2: SGHRS, YFSETQ. There are 14 residues in the CDR3. For this clonotype: Its specificity is unknown.

The TCR library protocol attached unique molecular identifiers to the individual cDNA molecules. TCRdb fed the 5' RACE reads into MiXCR, producing one record per CDR3 protein. This table has tens of thousands of distinct CDR3 sequences, 11% appearing once. The receptor was derived from an adult who was a healthcare worker with PCR-confirmed SARS-CoV-2 infection or an uninfected control (not recorded which). Sequencing used whole blood. The chain employs TRBV5-1 and TRBJ2-7, with 7 bases matching TRBD1. CDR3 sequence reads: CASSLEGDSYEQYF. The CDR3 DNA is TGCGCCAGCAGCTTGGAAGGGGACAGCTACGAGCAGTACTTC.